This paragraph reports one T cell receptor (beta chain). The antigen is undetermined. Germline V gene data show CDR1 as SEHNR and CDR2 as FQNEAQ (reference sequence). The CDR3 is made up of 13 amino acids. Trimming left V 5 bases short and J 1 base short, with 8 bases between. This sample stems from a study of T cell repertoires in cytomegalovirus infection. TCRdb processed the reads anew with MiXCR; each CDR3 protein has one entry. The sample comprises around 430,000 distinct CDR3 sequences, about 42% of which are singletons, and about 41% rests with the top ten. This chain uses TRBV7-9 with TRBJ1-1, with a tentative D call TRBD1 (5 bases). The sample consisted of cultured PBMCs, taken from culture after CMV antigen stimulation. This TCR derives from a human donor in good health (CMV status not recorded). Some clones in this sample may be carry-over from other donors' samples. Here the CDR3 reads CASSQDKNTEAFF. CDR3 DNA sequence: TGTGCCAGCAGCCAGGACAAGAACACTGAAGCTTTCTTT.